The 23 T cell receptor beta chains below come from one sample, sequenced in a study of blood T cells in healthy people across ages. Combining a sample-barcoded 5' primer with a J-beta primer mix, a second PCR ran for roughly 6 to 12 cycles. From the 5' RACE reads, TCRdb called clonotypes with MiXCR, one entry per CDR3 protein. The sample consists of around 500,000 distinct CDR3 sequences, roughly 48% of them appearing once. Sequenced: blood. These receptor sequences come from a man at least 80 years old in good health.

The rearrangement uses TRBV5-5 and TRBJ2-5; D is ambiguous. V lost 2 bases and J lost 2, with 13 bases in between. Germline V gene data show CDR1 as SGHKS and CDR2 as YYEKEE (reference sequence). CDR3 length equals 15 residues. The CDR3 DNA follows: TGTGCCAGCAGCTTATCGACCTTCCCTCAAGAGACCCAGTACTTC. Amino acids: CASSLSTFPQETQYF.

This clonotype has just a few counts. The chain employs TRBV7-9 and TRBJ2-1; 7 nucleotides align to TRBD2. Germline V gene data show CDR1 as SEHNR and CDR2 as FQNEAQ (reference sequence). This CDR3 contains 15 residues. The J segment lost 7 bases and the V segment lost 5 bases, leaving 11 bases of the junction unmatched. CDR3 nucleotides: TGTGCCAGCAGCATGACTAGCCCTCGGGGTAATGAGCAGTTCTTC. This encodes CASSMTSPRGNEQFF.

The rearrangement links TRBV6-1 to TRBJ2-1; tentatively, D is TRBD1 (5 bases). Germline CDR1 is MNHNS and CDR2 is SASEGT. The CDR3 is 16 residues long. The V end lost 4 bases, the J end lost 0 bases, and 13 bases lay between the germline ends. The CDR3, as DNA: TGTGCCAGCAGTGTGATAGGAACAGGCTCCTACAATGAGCAGTTCTTC. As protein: CASSVIGTGSYNEQFF.

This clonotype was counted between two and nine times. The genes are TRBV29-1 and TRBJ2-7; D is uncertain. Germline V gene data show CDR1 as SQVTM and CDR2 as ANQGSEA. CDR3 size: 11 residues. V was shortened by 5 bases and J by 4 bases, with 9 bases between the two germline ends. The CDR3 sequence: CSVTFDYEQYF. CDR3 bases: TGCAGCGTTACCTTCGATTACGAGCAGTACTTC.

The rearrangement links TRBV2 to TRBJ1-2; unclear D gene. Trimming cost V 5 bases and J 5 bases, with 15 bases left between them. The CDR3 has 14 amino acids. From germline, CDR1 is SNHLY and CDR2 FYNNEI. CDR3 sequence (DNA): TGTGCCAGCAGTCCAGGACTGGGCGTTTATGGCTACACCTTC. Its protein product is CASSPGLGVYGYTF.

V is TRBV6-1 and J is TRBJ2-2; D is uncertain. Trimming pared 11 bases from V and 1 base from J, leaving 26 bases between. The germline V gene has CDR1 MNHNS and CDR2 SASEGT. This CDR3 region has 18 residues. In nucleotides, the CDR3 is TGTGCCGGCACCCAACAGCGCCCTACCAAAAAGAACACCGGGGAGCTGTTTTTT. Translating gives CAGTQQRPTKKNTGELFF.

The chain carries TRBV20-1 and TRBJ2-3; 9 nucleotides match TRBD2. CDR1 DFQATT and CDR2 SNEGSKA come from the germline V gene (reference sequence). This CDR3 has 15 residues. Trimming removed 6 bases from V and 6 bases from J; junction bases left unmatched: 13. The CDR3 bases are TGCAGTGCCCCTCGGTGGCGGGAGGGAGCGGATACGCAGTATTTT. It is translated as CSAPRWREGADTQYF.

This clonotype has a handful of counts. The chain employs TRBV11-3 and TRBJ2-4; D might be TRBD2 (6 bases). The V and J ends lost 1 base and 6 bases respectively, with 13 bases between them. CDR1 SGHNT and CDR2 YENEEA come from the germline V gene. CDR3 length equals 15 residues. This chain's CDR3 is CASSLGGLGGNIQYF. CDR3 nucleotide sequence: TGTGCCAGCAGCTTAGGGGGGTTGGGGGGAAACATTCAGTACTTC.

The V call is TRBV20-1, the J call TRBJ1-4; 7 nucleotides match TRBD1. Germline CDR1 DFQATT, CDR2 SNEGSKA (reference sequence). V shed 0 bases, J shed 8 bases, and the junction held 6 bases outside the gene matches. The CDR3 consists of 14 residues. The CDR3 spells CSARDKGAREKLFF. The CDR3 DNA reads TGCAGTGCTAGAGATAAGGGGGCGCGCGAAAAACTGTTTTTT.

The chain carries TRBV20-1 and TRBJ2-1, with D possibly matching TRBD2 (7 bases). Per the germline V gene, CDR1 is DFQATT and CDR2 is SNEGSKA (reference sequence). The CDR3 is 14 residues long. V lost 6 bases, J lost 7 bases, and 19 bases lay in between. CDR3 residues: CSAGGGGPKNEQFF. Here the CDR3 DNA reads TGCAGTGCGGGGGGAGGGGGTCCGAAGAATGAGCAGTTCTTC.

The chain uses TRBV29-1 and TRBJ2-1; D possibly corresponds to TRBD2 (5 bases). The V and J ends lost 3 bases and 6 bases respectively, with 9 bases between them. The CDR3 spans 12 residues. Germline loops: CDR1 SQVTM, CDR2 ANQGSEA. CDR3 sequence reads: CSVERVLNEQFF. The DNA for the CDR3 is TGCAGCGTTGAGAGGGTTCTCAATGAGCAGTTCTTC.

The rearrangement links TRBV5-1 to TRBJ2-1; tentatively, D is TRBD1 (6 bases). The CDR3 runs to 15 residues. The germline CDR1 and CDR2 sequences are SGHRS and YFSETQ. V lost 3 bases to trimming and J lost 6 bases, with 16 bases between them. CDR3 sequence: CASSSGRDISNEQFF. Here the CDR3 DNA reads TGCGCCAGCAGCTCCGGACGGGACATTTCCAATGAGCAGTTCTTC.

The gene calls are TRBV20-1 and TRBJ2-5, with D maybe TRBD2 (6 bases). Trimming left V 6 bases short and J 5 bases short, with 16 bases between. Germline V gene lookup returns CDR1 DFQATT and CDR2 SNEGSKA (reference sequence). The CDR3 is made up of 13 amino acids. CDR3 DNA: TGCAGTGCACGAGAGGCTAGCGTGGAGACCCAGTACTTC. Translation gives CSAREASVETQYF.

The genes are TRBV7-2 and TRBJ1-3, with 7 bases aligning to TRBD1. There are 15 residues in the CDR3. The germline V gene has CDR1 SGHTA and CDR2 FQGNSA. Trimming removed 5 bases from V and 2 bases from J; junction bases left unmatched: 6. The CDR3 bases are TGTGCCAGCAGCCAGACAGGGTGGGCTGGAAACACCATATATTTT. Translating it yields CASSQTGWAGNTIYF.

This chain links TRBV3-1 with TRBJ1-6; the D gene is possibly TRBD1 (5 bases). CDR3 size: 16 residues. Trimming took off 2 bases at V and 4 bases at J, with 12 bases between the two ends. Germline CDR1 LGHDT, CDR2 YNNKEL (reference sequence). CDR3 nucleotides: TGTGCCAGCAGCCAAACCCCGACAGCTTATAATTCACCCCTCCACTTT. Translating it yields CASSQTPTAYNSPLHF. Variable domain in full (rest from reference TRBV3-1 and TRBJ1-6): DTAVSQTPKYLVTQMGNDKSIKCEQNLGHDTMYWYKQDSKKFLKIMFSYNNKELIINETVPNRFSPKSPDKAHLNLHINSLELGDSAVYFCASSQTPTAYNSPLHFGNGTRLTVT.

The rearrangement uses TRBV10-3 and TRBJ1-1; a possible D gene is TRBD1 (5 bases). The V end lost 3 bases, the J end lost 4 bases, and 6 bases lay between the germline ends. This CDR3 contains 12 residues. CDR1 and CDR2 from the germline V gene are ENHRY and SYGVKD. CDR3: CAISDRGTEAFF. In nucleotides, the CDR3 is TGTGCCATCAGTGATAGGGGCACTGAAGCTTTCTTT.

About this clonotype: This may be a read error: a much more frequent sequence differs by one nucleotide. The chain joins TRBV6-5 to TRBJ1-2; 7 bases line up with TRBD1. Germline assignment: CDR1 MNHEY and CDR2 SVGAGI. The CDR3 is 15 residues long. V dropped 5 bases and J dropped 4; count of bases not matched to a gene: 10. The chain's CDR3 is CASSTGPGQSYGYTF. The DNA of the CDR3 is TGTGCCAGCAGTACAGGACCGGGACAGTCCTATGGCTACACCTTC.

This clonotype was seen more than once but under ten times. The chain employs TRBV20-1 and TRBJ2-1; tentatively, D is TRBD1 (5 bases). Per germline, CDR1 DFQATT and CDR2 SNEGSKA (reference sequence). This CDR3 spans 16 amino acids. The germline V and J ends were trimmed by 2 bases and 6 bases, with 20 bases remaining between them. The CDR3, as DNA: TGCAGTGCTAGAACCCGCTATGACCTAAGGGGCAATGAGCAGTTCTTC. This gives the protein CSARTRYDLRGNEQFF.

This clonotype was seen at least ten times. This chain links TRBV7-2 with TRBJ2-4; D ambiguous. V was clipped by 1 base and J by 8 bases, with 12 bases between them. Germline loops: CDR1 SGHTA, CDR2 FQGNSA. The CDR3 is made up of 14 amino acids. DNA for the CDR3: TGTGCCAGCAGCTTAGGGGGTGGGGTGGACATTCAGTACTTC. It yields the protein CASSLGGGVDIQYF.

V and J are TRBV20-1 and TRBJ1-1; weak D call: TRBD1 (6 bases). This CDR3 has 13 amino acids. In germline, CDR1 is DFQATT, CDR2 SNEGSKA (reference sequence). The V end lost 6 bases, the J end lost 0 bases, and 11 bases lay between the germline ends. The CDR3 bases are TGCAGTGCCGGGACATCGGTGAACACTGAAGCTTTCTTT. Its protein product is CSAGTSVNTEAFF.

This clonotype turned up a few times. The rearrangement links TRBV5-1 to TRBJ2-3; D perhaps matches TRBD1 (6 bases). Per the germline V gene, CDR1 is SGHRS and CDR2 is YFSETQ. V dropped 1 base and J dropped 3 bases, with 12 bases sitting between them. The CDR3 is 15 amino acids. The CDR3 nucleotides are TGCGCCAGCAGCTTGTGGGACACAAGAACAGATACGCAGTATTTT. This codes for CASSLWDTRTDTQYF.

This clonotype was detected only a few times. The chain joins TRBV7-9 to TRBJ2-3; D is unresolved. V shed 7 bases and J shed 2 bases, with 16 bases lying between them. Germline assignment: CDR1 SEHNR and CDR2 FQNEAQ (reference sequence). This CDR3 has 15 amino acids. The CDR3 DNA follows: TGTGCCAGCACCCCGGGTGGCAGGAACACAGATACGCAGTATTTT. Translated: CASTPGGRNTDTQYF.

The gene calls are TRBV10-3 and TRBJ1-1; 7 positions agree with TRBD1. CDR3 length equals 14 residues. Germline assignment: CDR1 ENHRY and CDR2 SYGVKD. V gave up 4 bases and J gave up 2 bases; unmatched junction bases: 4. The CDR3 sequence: CAISVEGANTEAFF. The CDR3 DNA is TGTGCCATCAGTGTCGAGGGGGCTAACACTGAAGCTTTCTTT.